A single sample is the source of the 6 T cell receptor beta chains below, sequenced in a study of Graves' ophthalmopathy and Graves' hyperthyroidism. Amplification of TCR beta CDR3 regions used RNA transcripts. First-round RT-PCR with HTBI primers preceded a second-round multiplex PCR. TCRdb re-called the multiplex PCR reads through MiXCR, storing one row per CDR3 protein. The sample contains 740,000 or so distinct CDR3 sequences, roughly 41% of which appear only once. The sequencing input was peripheral blood. Receptors were obtained from an adult man with Graves' ophthalmopathy.

This rearrangement joins TRBV29-1 to TRBJ1-3; 7 nucleotides align to TRBD1. The germline V gene has CDR1 SQVTM and CDR2 ANQGSEA. The CDR3 covers 12 residues. J was trimmed by 6 bases and V by 5 bases; bases with no gene match: 4. The CDR3 reads CSVTGTANTIYF. DNA for the CDR3: TGCAGCGTTACCGGGACAGCAAACACCATATATTTT.

The V and J genes are TRBV20-1 and TRBJ1-5; D call uncertain. Germline assignment: CDR1 DFQATT and CDR2 SNEGSKA (reference sequence). The CDR3 sequence is 13 residues long. V shed 8 bases and J shed 2 bases, with 13 bases lying between them. CDR3 amino acids: CSPASRGNQPQHF. The CDR3 nucleotides read TGCAGTCCCGCCTCAAGGGGCAATCAGCCCCAGCATTTT.

This clonotype was observed a handful of times. This chain connects TRBV14 to TRBJ2-7; TRBD2 agrees at 13 bases. Germline V CDR1 and CDR2: SGHDN, FVKESK. The CDR3 runs 15 residues. The ends lost 1 base at V and 5 bases at J; junction bases unmatched: 2. The CDR3 DNA reads TGTGCCAGCAGCCAAGGGACTAGCGGGAGCGACGAGCAGTACTTC. Protein product: CASSQGTSGSDEQYF.

The chain has TRBV6-5 and TRBJ2-5, with D tentatively TRBD1 (6 bases). The germline CDR1 and CDR2 sequences are MNHEY and SVGAGI. This CDR3 contains 15 residues. Trimming left V 3 bases short and J 2 bases short, with 13 bases between. The CDR3 nucleotides read TGTGCCAGCAGTTATTTTGGGACAAAGCAAGAGACCCAGTACTTC. Its protein is CASSYFGTKQETQYF.

The chain joins TRBV20-1 to TRBJ1-4, with D possibly TRBD1 on 5 matching bases. The CDR3 contains 15 residues. Germline CDR1 is DFQATT and CDR2 is SNEGSKA (reference sequence). The germline V and J ends were trimmed by 2 bases and 0 bases, with 10 bases remaining between them. The CDR3 region has the DNA TGCAGTGCTAGATCCGACAGACCAACTAATGAAAAACTGTTTTTT. Amino acids: CSARSDRPTNEKLFF.

This chain links TRBV10-3 with TRBJ1-6; D not resolved. V shed 11 bases and J shed 3 bases, with 17 bases lying between them. The CDR3 loop spans 15 amino acids. Germline assignment: CDR1 ENHRY and CDR2 SYGVKD. CDR3 sequence (DNA): TGTGCCGGCCAGACGAGGGCAGGCTATAATTCACCCCTCCACTTT. Encoded protein: CAGQTRAGYNSPLHF.